This T cell receptor (beta chain) appears in the sequencing data of a study of T cells after yellow fever vaccination. A few counts support this clonotype. Its antigen is unknown. The CDR3 has 16 residues. V gave up 0 bases and J gave up 3 bases, with 11 bases separating them. Germline CDR1 and CDR2: LGHNA and YSLEER. TCRdb ran MiXCR on the 5' RACE reads and lists one entry per CDR3 protein. The sample records about 300,000 distinct CDR3 sequences, around 7.3% being singletons. Notes on the study in general: Weaker overall, the secondary response nonetheless peaked faster (day 5 versus 15). The study re-detected most primary-vaccination clones after the booster (96% CD4, roughly 91% CD8). The study noted that FACS-sorted repertoires could contain abundant clonotypes contaminating from the bulk population.

This sample comprised PBMCs, obtained approximately 40 days after the first yellow fever vaccination. The V and J genes are TRBV4-3 and TRBJ2-2; D is unclear. The receptor comes from a man between 18 and 29 years old who received the YFV17D yellow fever vaccine. CDR3 region: CASSQDRKQYTGELFF. The CDR3 DNA sequence: TGCGCCAGCAGCCAAGACAGGAAGCAATACACCGGGGAGCTGTTTTTT.